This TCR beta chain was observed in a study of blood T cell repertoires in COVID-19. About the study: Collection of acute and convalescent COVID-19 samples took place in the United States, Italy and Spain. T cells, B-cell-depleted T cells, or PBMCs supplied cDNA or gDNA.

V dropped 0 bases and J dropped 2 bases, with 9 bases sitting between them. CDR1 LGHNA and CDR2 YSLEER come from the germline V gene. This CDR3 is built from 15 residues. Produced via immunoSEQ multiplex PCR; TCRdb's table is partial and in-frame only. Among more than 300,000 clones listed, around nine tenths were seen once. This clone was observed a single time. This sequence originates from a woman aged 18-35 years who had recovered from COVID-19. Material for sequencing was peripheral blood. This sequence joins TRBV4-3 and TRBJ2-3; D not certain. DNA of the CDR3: TGCGCCAGCAGCCAAGAGGCAGGATACACAGATACGCAGTATTTT. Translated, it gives CASSQEAGYTDTQYF.